Reported below is one TCR beta chain. What it binds is unknown. This record comes from a study of immune evolution from preneoplasia to lung adenocarcinoma. General observations from the study: Top clone share appeared to fall from AAH through AIS, MIA, adenocarcinoma. Later-stage lesions seemingly showed higher T cell density and diversity than normal lung.

This CDR3 spans 15 amino acids. With 1 base removed from V and 0 bases from J, the gap between germline ends came to 7 bases. CDR1 and CDR2 (germline): SGHNT, YENEEA. Resections took place in Japan or China from about 2013 to 2018. The method was immunoSEQ multiplex PCR; TCRdb's version includes in-frame clones alone and lacks a portion of them. This sample has some 5,600 clones; about 70% occur once, and the top ten carry 8.5% to 10%. The sample consisted of FFPE lung adenocarcinoma in situ tissue. The clonotype originates from a person in their sixties or seventies with lung adenocarcinoma. The chain couples TRBV11-3 to TRBJ2-1; D unresolved. For the CDR3, the DNA is TGTGCCAGCAGCTTAGGACAAAGCTCCTACAATGAGCAGTTCTTC. Its translation is CASSLGQSSYNEQFF.